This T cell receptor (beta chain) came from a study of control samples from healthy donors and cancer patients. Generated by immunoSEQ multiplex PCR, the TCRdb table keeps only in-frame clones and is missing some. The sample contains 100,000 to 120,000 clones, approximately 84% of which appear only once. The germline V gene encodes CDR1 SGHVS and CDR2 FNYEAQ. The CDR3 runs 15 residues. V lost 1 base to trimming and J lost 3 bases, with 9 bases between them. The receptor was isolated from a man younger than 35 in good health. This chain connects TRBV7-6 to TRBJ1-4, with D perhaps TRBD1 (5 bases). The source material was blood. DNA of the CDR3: TGTGCCAGCAGCTTAGAACGGGGGGCTAATGAAAAACTGTTTTTT. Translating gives CASSLERGANEKLFF.